The 6 T cell receptor beta chains below were found in one sample sequenced in a study of blood T cell repertoires in COVID-19. Clones were read by immunoSEQ multiplex PCR, and TCRdb kept only the in-frame ones, dropping some. The profile shows about 130,000 clones, around 86% of them singletons. Sequencing input: peripheral blood. The receptors originated from a man aged 35 to 55 with active or convalescent COVID-19.

This chain uses TRBV7-2 with TRBJ1-6; D is possibly TRBD1 (6 bases). The V end lost 5 bases, the J end lost 8 bases, and 16 bases lay between the germline ends. There are 15 residues in the CDR3. CDR1 and CDR2 from the germline V gene are SGHTA and FQGNSA. CDR3 sequence: CASSPGRGQDSPLHF. CDR3 bases: TGTGCCAGCAGCCCTGGGCGGGGGCAGGATTCACCCCTCCACTTT. Together with reference TRBV7-2 and TRBJ1-6, the CDR3 gives the full variable domain: GAGVSQSPSNKVTEKGKDVELRCDPISGHTALYWYRQSLGQGLEFLIYFQGNSAPDKSGLPSDRFSAERTGGSVSTLTIQRTQQEDSAVYLCASSPGRGQDSPLHFGNGTRLTVT.

This clone was found a few times. V is TRBV11-1 and J is TRBJ2-7; 8 bases agree with TRBD1. Germline loops: CDR1 SGHAT, CDR2 FQDESV (reference sequence). The CDR3 contains 16 residues. Unmatched junction bases numbered 5, after V lost 0 bases and J lost 1 base. For the CDR3, the DNA is TGTGCCAGCAGCTTAGCAACAGGGGGAGGATCCTACGAGCAGTACTTC. It specifies CASSLATGGGSYEQYF.

The J gene is TRBJ1-1, the V gene TRBV30; 7 bases line up with TRBD1. J lost 4 bases, V lost 5 bases, and 1 base had no gene match. The CDR3 runs to 11 residues. The germline V gene has CDR1 GTSNPN and CDR2 SVGIG (reference sequence). The CDR3 is CAWQGGTEAFF. The CDR3 DNA reads TGTGCCTGGCAGGGGGGCACTGAAGCTTTCTTT.

This chain connects TRBV7-2 to TRBJ1-6, with unresolved D. Trimming removed 1 base at V and 4 bases at J, with 5 bases between. There are 14 residues in the CDR3. Looked up from germline, CDR1 is SGHTA and CDR2 is FQGNSA. The DNA for the CDR3 is TGTGCCAGCAGCTTAGGCGAGTATAATTCACCCCTCCACTTT. This encodes CASSLGEYNSPLHF.

This chain links TRBV2 with TRBJ1-1; a possible D gene is TRBD1 (5 bases). There are 15 residues in the CDR3. Germline lookup yields CDR1 SNHLY and CDR2 FYNNEI. V lost 7 bases to trimming and J lost 4 bases, with 19 bases between them. The CDR3 DNA follows: TGTGCCAGCATTCTTCTTACCGGGGGTCCCACTGAAGCTTTCTTT. This codes for CASILLTGGPTEAFF.

This clone was recorded a few times. V is TRBV9 and J is TRBJ2-1; 7 positions match TRBD2. This CDR3 contains 15 residues. The germline CDR1 and CDR2 sequences are SGDLS and YYNGEE. V lost 6 bases and J lost 9; bases outside the gene matches: 15. The CDR3 region has the DNA TGTGCCAGCACCACGGACTCCTCGGGGGGTGGTGAGCAGTTCTTC. It is translated as CASTTDSSGGGEQFF.